These 32 T cell receptor beta chains came from one sample sequenced in a study of T-cell memory formation after mild COVID-19. TCRdb passed the 5' RACE reads through MiXCR, listing each CDR3 protein once. The sample gives approximately 250,000 distinct CDR3 sequences, around 17% of which show up once; 22% is in the top ten. Sequenced material: PBMCs or a T cell subset sorted from them (not recorded which). The origin of the receptors is a man aged 18 to 29 who had mild COVID-19 (a few samples of this study predate the infection). Cell type and time point are not known.

This clonotype was detected a few times. The chain uses TRBV7-3 and TRBJ2-3; 8 nucleotides line up with TRBD1. This CDR3 spans 15 amino acids. Germline lookup yields CDR1 SGHTA and CDR2 FQGTGA. The ends lost 3 bases at V and 1 base at J; junction bases unmatched: 3. The CDR3 DNA reads TGTGCCAGCAGCTTCGGACAGGGTCGCACAGATACGCAGTATTTT. Its translation is CASSFGQGRTDTQYF.

A word on this clonotype: A much more abundant neighbour one base away suggests this may be a read error. The gene calls are TRBV12-3 or TRBV12-4 and TRBJ2-1, with TRBD1 matching 11 bases. J was trimmed by 6 bases and V by 5 bases; bases with no gene match: 3. The CDR3 sequence is 14 residues long. CDR3 sequence reads: CASSTGTGGNEQFF. CDR3 coding DNA: TGTGCCAGCAGTACCGGGACAGGGGGCAATGAGCAGTTCTTC.

A few counts support this clonotype. The chain is built from TRBV4-1 and TRBJ1-2; D perhaps matches TRBD1 (5 bases). Trimming shortened V by 1 base and J by 0 bases, and 12 bases separated the two germline ends. Germline V gene sequence: CDR1 MGHRA, CDR2 YSYEKL. The CDR3 has 16 amino acids. The CDR3 loop is CASSQGSSTANYGYTF. The CDR3 coding sequence is TGCGCCAGCAGCCAAGGCAGTTCGACAGCTAACTATGGCTACACCTTC.

The chain recombines TRBV6-2 or TRBV6-3 with TRBJ2-5; no clear D gene. This CDR3 has 11 amino acids. CDR1 and CDR2 from the germline V gene are MNHEY and SVGEGT. The V gene lost 6 bases and the J gene lost 7 bases, with 9 bases spanning the gap. The DNA for the CDR3 is TGTGCCAGCAGAGAAAGCCCGACCCAGTACTTC. It yields the protein CASRESPTQYF.

Only a few counts were recorded for this clonotype. The genes are TRBV12-3 or TRBV12-4 and TRBJ2-1; 12 positions match TRBD2. The CDR3 spans 14 residues. The V gene end was trimmed by 6 bases and the J gene end by 4 bases; junction bases not matched to a gene: 1. In DNA, the CDR3 is TGTGCCAGCAGGACTAGCGGGGGTTACAATGAGCAGTTCTTC. Its translation is CASRTSGGYNEQFF.

This chain connects TRBV7-6 to TRBJ2-3, with 7 bases fitting TRBD1. The CDR3 runs to 18 residues. V shed 5 bases and J 2 bases; nucleotides not matched to a gene: 16. CDR1 and CDR2 (germline): SGHVS, FNYEAQ. CDR3 DNA: TGTGCCAGCAGCACCCAGGGGGACAGTGCAATTCTCACAGATACGCAGTATTTT. It is translated as CASSTQGDSAILTDTQYF.

This clonotype was seen a handful of times. The chain carries TRBV6-5 and TRBJ2-1; no clear D. CDR1 and CDR2 from the germline V gene are MNHEY and SVGAGI. The length of the CDR3 is 15 residues. V was cut by 2 bases and J by 0 bases, with 8 bases left in between. This chain's CDR3 is CASSYGESSYNEQFF. For the CDR3, the DNA is TGTGCCAGCAGTTACGGCGAGAGCTCCTACAATGAGCAGTTCTTC.

This clonotype was found a few times. The chain links TRBV11-2 to TRBJ2-3, with D possibly matching TRBD2 (5 bases). The germline CDR1 and CDR2 sequences are SGHAT and FQNNGV. Between the trimmed V and J ends, which lost 5 bases and 4 bases, there was a span of 16 bases. This CDR3 has 15 amino acids. The CDR3 bases are TGTGCCAGCAGCCCCGGACTTCTCAGTTCAGATACGCAGTATTTT. Protein sequence: CASSPGLLSSDTQYF.

The chain links TRBV18 to TRBJ2-4; tentatively, D is TRBD1 (5 bases). CDR1 and CDR2 from the germline V gene are KGHSH and LQKENI. Between the trimmed V and J ends, which lost 2 bases and 6 bases, there was a span of 11 bases. This CDR3 has 14 amino acids. The CDR3 loop is CASSPGQGLNIQYF. CDR3 bases: TGTGCCAGCTCACCAGGGCAGGGCCTAAACATTCAGTACTTC.

Only a few counts were recorded for this clonotype. The CDR3 here is CSARDIRTEEAFF. For the CDR3, the DNA is TGCAGTGCTAGAGATATCCGGACGGAGGAAGCTTTCTTT. The chain uses TRBV20-1 and TRBJ1-1; the D is unclear. V lost 0 bases and J 8 bases, leaving 13 bases between the germline ends. CDR3 length: 13 residues. Germline loops: CDR1 DFQATT, CDR2 SNEGSKA (reference sequence).

Points on this clonotype: The junction differs from germline at one of its ends, possibly a read error. The V and J genes are TRBV30 and TRBJ2-7, with D possibly TRBD1 on 5 matching bases. This CDR3 has 11 residues. Germline CDR1 and CDR2: GTSNPN and SVGIG (reference sequence). CDR3 DNA: TGTGCCTGGAGTCAGGGCTACGAGCAGGACTTC. Amino acids: CAWSQGYEQDF. The full variable domain, in which reference TRBV30 and TRBJ2-7 provide the parts outside the CDR3, is SQTIHQWPATLVQPVGSPLSLECTVEGTSNPNLYWYRQAAGRGLQLLFYSVGIGQISSEVPQNLSASRPQDRQFILSSKKLLLSDSGFYLCAWSQGYEQDFGPGTRLTVT.

Remarks on this clonotype: A much larger clonotype is one base distant, so this may be a read error. The rearrangement links TRBV9 to TRBJ2-5; D may be TRBD2 (6 bases). This CDR3 contains 14 residues. The V and J ends lost 7 bases and 1 base respectively, with 14 bases between them. Germline V gene lookup returns CDR1 SGDLS and CDR2 YYNGEE. The CDR3 DNA reads as TGTGCCAGCCGCGATTCGGGGGTCCAAGAGACCCAGTACTTC. This sequence encodes CASRDSGVQETQYF.

This clonotype was observed a few times. The chain links TRBV20-1 to TRBJ2-5, with 14 positions matching TRBD2. Trimming cost V 1 base and J 5 bases; bases outside gene matches: 3. Germline V CDR1 and CDR2: DFQATT, SNEGSKA (reference sequence). The CDR3 consists of 15 residues. The CDR3 region is CSARGLAGGQETQYF. The CDR3, as DNA: TGCAGTGCTAGAGGACTAGCGGGGGGGCAGGAGACCCAGTACTTC.

This clonotype showed up just a few times. The rearrangement joins TRBV7-9 to TRBJ1-3; tentative D call: TRBD1 (6 bases). The CDR3 runs to 15 residues. Per germline, CDR1 SEHNR and CDR2 FQNEAQ (reference sequence). V dropped 4 bases and J dropped 5 bases, with 15 bases sitting between them. The CDR3 region is CASSSTLQGRNTIYF. CDR3 nucleotide sequence: TGTGCCAGCAGCTCGACTCTCCAGGGGCGAAACACCATATATTTT. Complete variable domain (other parts from reference TRBV7-9 and TRBJ1-3): DTGVSQNPRHKITKRGQNVTFRCDPISEHNRLYWYRQTLGQGPEFLTYFQNEAQLEKSRLLSDRFSAERPKGSFSTLEIQRTEQGDSAMYLCASSSTLQGRNTIYFGEGSWLTVV.

This clonotype was seen only a few times. The J gene is TRBJ2-7, the V gene TRBV23-1; a weak D match, TRBD2 (6 bases). TRBV23-1 has ORF status, its function being uncertain. This CDR3 has 15 amino acids. Trimming removed 2 bases at V and 3 bases at J, with 14 bases between. For the CDR3, the DNA is TGCGCCAGCAGTCAAATCGGGCAGGGAGGCTACGAGCAGTACTTC. Its protein product is CASSQIGQGGYEQYF.

This clonotype was detected many times. The chain recombines TRBV11-2 with TRBJ2-2; 8 nucleotides match TRBD1. Trimming cost V 4 bases and J 4 bases; bases outside gene matches: 5. The CDR3 has 15 residues. Germline V gene sequence: CDR1 SGHAT, CDR2 FQNNGV. This chain's CDR3 is CASSWTTGGTGELFF. In DNA, the CDR3 is TGTGCCAGCAGCTGGACAACAGGGGGCACCGGGGAGCTGTTTTTT.

As concerns this clonotype: The germline gene is not matched at one end of the junction; a read error may be the cause. The CDR3 reads CASSPGRGTDQYF. The CDR3 DNA sequence: TGCGCAAGCAGCCCCGGGCGCGGGACAGATCAGTACTTC. The chain uses TRBV4-3 and TRBJ2-4, with D possibly TRBD1 on 7 matching bases. CDR1 and CDR2 from the germline V gene are LGHNA and YSLEER. The CDR3 runs 13 residues.

This clonotype was observed a handful of times. The chain employs TRBV7-2 and TRBJ1-5; tentatively, D is TRBD1 (5 bases). This CDR3 is 13 amino acids long. Per germline, CDR1 SGHTA and CDR2 FQGNSA. V lost 1 base and J lost 5, with 6 bases in between. CDR3 nucleotides: TGTGCCAGCAGCTTAGGGGGCCATCAGCCCCAGCATTTT. Its protein product is CASSLGGHQPQHF.

This clonotype came up a few times. V is TRBV10-3 and J is TRBJ1-1; no definite D call. V was cut by 2 bases and J by 4 bases, with 8 bases left in between. CDR3 length equals 13 residues. From germline, CDR1 is ENHRY and CDR2 SYGVKD. This chain's CDR3 is CAISELKGTEAFF. CDR3 DNA: TGTGCCATCAGTGAGCTTAAGGGCACTGAAGCTTTCTTT.

This clonotype was counted ten times or more. The chain couples TRBV4-1 to TRBJ2-5, with D uncertain. The CDR3 length is 14 residues. Trimming pared 2 bases from V and 3 bases from J, leaving 10 bases between. Germline CDR1 MGHRA, CDR2 YSYEKL. The chain's CDR3 is CASSQFPAKETQYF. DNA for the CDR3: TGCGCCAGCAGCCAATTTCCAGCTAAAGAGACCCAGTACTTC.

This clonotype appeared once. The J gene is TRBJ1-3, the V gene TRBV18; 9 nucleotides align to TRBD1. Germline CDR1 is KGHSH and CDR2 is LQKENI. The CDR3 loop spans 15 amino acids. Trimming cost V 3 bases and J 0 bases; bases outside gene matches: 0. Written as DNA, the CDR3 is TGTGCCAGCTCACCGGGACAGGGCTCTGGAAACACCATATATTTT. Amino acid sequence: CASSPGQGSGNTIYF.

In this sample, this clonotype turned up many times. The chain uses TRBV7-9 and TRBJ2-1, with a weak D call TRBD1 (5 bases). Germline values: CDR1 SEHNR, CDR2 FQNEAQ (reference sequence). V was clipped by 6 bases and J by 0 bases, with 21 bases between them. CDR3 size: 18 residues. Here the CDR3 DNA reads TGTGCCAGCAGTCGACCTGCTTCAGGGCGCAGCTCCTACAATGAGCAGTTCTTC. Translation: CASSRPASGRSSYNEQFF.

The CDR3 spells CASSLDTPDIWGRETEAFF. In nucleotides, the CDR3 is TGTGCCAGCAGCTTAGACACCCCCGACATTTGGGGAAGGGAGACTGAAGCTTTCTTT. V usage is TRBV11-2 and J usage is TRBJ1-1; D gene unclear. CDR3 size: 19 residues. Trimming removed 0 bases from V and 5 bases from J, with 25 bases in between. Germline V lookup: CDR1 SGHAT, CDR2 FQNNGV.

The chain couples TRBV6-2 or TRBV6-3 to TRBJ2-7; perhaps TRBD2 as D (6 bases). The V end was cut by 6 bases, the J end by 11 bases, with 17 bases between. From germline, CDR1 is MNHEY and CDR2 SVGEGT. This CDR3 is built from 12 residues. The chain's CDR3 is CASSSGLPGEYV. CDR3 DNA: TGTGCCAGCAGCTCGGGCCTCCCGGGGGAGTACGTC.

This clonotype was seen a few times. The J gene is TRBJ2-1, the V gene TRBV20-1; the D gene is possibly TRBD1 (5 bases). Trimming took 1 base from V and 4 from J, leaving 8 bases between them. The germline V gene has CDR1 DFQATT and CDR2 SNEGSKA (reference sequence). The CDR3 covers 13 residues. The CDR3 here is CSARGSGYNEQFF. Written as DNA, the CDR3 is TGCAGTGCTAGAGGGTCAGGGTACAATGAGCAGTTCTTC.

The CDR3 nucleotides are TGTGCCAGCGGAAAAGGAGGTAATCAGCCCCAGCATTTT. Amino acids: CASGKGGNQPQHF. The genes are TRBV2 and TRBJ1-5; no definite D call. Trimming stripped 8 bases from V and 4 bases from J, with 12 bases between. Germline CDR1 and CDR2: SNHLY and FYNNEI. This CDR3 region has 13 residues. Full variable domain (outside the CDR3, taken from reference TRBV2 and TRBJ1-5): EPEVTQTPSHQVTQMGQEVILRCVPISNHLYFYWYRQILGQKVEFLVSFYNNEISEKSEIFDDQFSVERPDGSNFTLKIRSTKLEDSAMYFCASGKGGNQPQHFGDGTRLSIL.

The chain recombines TRBV5-1 with TRBJ1-4; a possible D gene is TRBD1 (5 bases). Germline CDR1 and CDR2: SGHRS and YFSETQ. The ends were cut back, 4 bases at V and 7 bases at J, with 11 bases in the middle. CDR3 size: 13 residues. The DNA for the CDR3 is TGCGCCAGCAGCGAAGGGGCGACTGAAAAACTGTTTTTT. Translated, it gives CASSEGATEKLFF.

The V and J genes are TRBV5-1 and TRBJ1-1; 7 nucleotides match TRBD1. The germline V gene encodes CDR1 SGHRS and CDR2 YFSETQ. The CDR3 is made up of 14 amino acids. The ends lost 2 bases at V and 6 bases at J; junction bases unmatched: 7. CDR3 loop: CASSLQGRDSEAFF. The DNA of the CDR3 is TGCGCCAGCAGCTTACAGGGGCGGGACTCTGAAGCTTTCTTT.

V usage is TRBV6-5 and J usage is TRBJ2-3; D is undetermined. Trimming cost V 0 bases and J 4 bases, with 5 bases left between them. Per the germline V gene, CDR1 is MNHEY and CDR2 is SVGAGI. The CDR3 sequence is 13 residues long. CDR3 residues: CASSYSGSDTQYF. The CDR3 DNA is TGTGCCAGCAGTTACTCGGGGTCAGATACGCAGTATTTT.

V gene TRBV3-1 combines with J gene TRBJ2-3; weak D call: TRBD1 (7 bases). CDR3 length equals 15 residues. V shed 4 bases and J shed 0 bases, with 11 bases lying between them. Germline loops: CDR1 LGHDT, CDR2 YNNKEL (reference sequence). This chain's CDR3 is CASSPTGTSTDTQYF. The CDR3 DNA reads TGTGCCAGCAGCCCGACAGGGACTAGCACAGATACGCAGTATTTT.

This clonotype has more than one count but fewer than ten. The rearrangement links TRBV12-3 or TRBV12-4 to TRBJ2-1; possibly TRBD2 for D (6 bases). There are 11 residues in the CDR3. V lost 7 bases, J lost 9 bases, and 10 bases lay in between. The CDR3 loop reads CASTLGSEQFF. CDR3 sequence (DNA): TGTGCCAGCACCCTCGGGAGTGAGCAGTTCTTC.

This clonotype was observed a handful of times. The chain joins TRBV20-1 to TRBJ2-7; D remains ambiguous. Trimming shortened V by 4 bases and J by 3 bases, and 7 bases separated the two germline ends. The germline V gene encodes CDR1 DFQATT and CDR2 SNEGSKA (reference sequence). This CDR3 is 11 amino acids long. CDR3 in amino acids: CSAIEVYEQYV. The CDR3 nucleotides read TGCAGTGCTATAGAGGTCTACGAGCAGTACGTC.